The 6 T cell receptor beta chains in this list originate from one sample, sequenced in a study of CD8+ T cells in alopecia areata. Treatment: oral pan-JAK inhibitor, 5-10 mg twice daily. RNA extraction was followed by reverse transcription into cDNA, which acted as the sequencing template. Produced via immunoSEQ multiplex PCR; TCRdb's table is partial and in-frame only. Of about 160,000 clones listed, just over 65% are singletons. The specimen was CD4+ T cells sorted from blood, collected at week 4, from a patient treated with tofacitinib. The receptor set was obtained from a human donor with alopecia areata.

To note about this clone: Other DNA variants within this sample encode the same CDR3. CDR3 loop: CSVRTGEETQYF. CDR3 bases: TGCAGCGTCAGGACGGGGGAAGAGACCCAGTACTTC. V usage is TRBV29-1 and J usage is TRBJ2-5; perhaps TRBD2 as D (6 bases). CDR1 is SQVTM and CDR2 is ANQGSEA in the germline V gene. Deletions cut 6 bases from V and 3 bases from J, with 11 bases between. CDR3 length: 12 amino acids.

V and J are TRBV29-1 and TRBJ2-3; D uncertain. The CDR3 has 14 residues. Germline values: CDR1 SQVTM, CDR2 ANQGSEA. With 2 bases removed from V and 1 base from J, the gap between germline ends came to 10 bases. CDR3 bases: TGCAGCGTTGAACGACTCGGGCGCACAGATACGCAGTATTTT. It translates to CSVERLGRTDTQYF.

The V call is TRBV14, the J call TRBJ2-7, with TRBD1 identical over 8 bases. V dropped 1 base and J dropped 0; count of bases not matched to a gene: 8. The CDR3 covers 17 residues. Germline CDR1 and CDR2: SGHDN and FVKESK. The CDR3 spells CASSQVLWTGFSYEQYF. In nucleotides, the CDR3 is TGTGCCAGCAGCCAAGTTCTGTGGACAGGGTTCTCCTACGAGCAGTACTTC. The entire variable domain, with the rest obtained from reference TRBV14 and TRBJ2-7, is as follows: EAGVTQFPSHSVIEKGQTVTLRCDPISGHDNLYWYRRVMGKEIKFLLHFVKESKQDESGMPNNRFLAERTGGTYSTLKVQPAELEDSGVYFCASSQVLWTGFSYEQYFGPGTRLTVT.

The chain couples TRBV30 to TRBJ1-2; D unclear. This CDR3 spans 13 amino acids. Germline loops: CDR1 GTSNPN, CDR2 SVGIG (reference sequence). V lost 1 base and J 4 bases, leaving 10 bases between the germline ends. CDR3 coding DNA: TGTGCCTGGAGTGAAACGGCGGTCTATGGCTACACCTTC. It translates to CAWSETAVYGYTF.

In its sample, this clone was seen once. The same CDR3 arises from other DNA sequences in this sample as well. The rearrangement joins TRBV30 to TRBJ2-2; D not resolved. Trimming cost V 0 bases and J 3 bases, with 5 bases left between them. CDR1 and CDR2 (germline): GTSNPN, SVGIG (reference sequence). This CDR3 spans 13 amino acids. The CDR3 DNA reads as TGTGCCTGGAGTGTAAGCTACACCGGGGAGCTGTTTTTT. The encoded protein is CAWSVSYTGELFF.

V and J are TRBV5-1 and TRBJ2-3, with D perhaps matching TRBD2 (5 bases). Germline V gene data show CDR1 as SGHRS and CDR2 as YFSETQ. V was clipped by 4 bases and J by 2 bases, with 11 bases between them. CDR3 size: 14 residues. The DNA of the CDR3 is TGCGCCAGCAGCCCGGGGTCCAACACAGATACGCAGTATTTT. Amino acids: CASSPGSNTDTQYF.